These 6 T cell receptor beta chains share one sample of origin, sequenced in a study of vaccination effects on CD4 cells after COVID-19. In the ViraFEST assay, antigen-specific CD4+ clonotypes were identified by expansion after peptide-pool stimulation. Culture lasted around eleven days before CD4+ T cell isolation. Prior SARS-CoV-2 infection was absent in the vaccine recipients, as shown by negative nucleocapsid antibodies. Their specific antigens are unknown. The repertoire was sequenced with immunoSEQ multiplex PCR; TCRdb's copy has only in-frame clones and lacks some. This table holds tens of thousands of clones, approximately 70% found once. The sequencing here drew on CD4+ T cells from PBMCs cultured with SARS-CoV-2 spike peptides, taken before COVID-19 vaccination. These receptors came from a human donor who received a COVID-19 vaccine.

The CDR3 DNA reads TGTGCCAGCACTTCCCTCGCTGCGGGGAGAGAGCTCGAGCAGTACTTC. Its protein product is CASTSLAAGRELEQYF. V gene TRBV27 combines with J gene TRBJ2-7; D is perhaps TRBD2 (6 bases). In germline, CDR1 is MNHEY, CDR2 SMNVEV (reference sequence). The CDR3 is 16 amino acids. V was shortened by 7 bases and J by 6 bases, with 25 bases between the two germline ends.

Worth noting for this clone: A junction boundary mismatches the germline segment, possibly from a read error. J is TRBJ1-5 and V is TRBV7-7, with 7 bases lining up with TRBD1. Germline V gene data show CDR1 as SSHAT and CDR2 as FNYEAQ (reference sequence). There are 15 residues in the CDR3. The CDR3 region is CASSKDRNSNQPQHF. The CDR3 DNA is TGTGCTAGCAGTAAGGACAGGAATAGCAATCAGCCCCAGCATTTT.

The V call is TRBV5-1, the J call TRBJ2-4; D unresolved. Germline lookup yields CDR1 SGHRS and CDR2 YFSETQ. Trimming stripped 3 bases from V and 0 bases from J, with 10 bases between. The CDR3 totals 15 residues. CDR3 sequence reads: CASSSRGVAKNIQYF. The CDR3 DNA reads as TGCGCCAGCAGCTCCCGTGGGGTAGCCAAAAACATTCAGTACTTC.

This clone was found once. The chain uses TRBV11-2 and TRBJ2-3; 8 bases fit TRBD2. The V and J ends lost 1 base and 0 bases, in that order; junction bases with no gene match: 3. Germline lookup yields CDR1 SGHAT and CDR2 FQNNGV. This CDR3 is 16 amino acids long. CDR3 bases: TGTGCCAGCAGCTTAGTTACTAGCGGCAGCACAGATACGCAGTATTTT. As protein: CASSLVTSGSTDTQYF. The full variable domain, its missing parts supplied by reference TRBV11-2 and TRBJ2-3, is EAGVAQSPRYKIIEKRQSVAFWCNPISGHATLYWYQQILGQGPKLLIQFQNNGVVDDSQLPKDRFSAERLKGVDSTLKIQPAKLEDSAVYLCASSLVTSGSTDTQYFGPGTRLTVL.

This clone was detected only once. The rearrangement joins TRBV11-2 to TRBJ2-3, with 7 bases fitting TRBD1. V lost 6 bases and J lost 2; bases outside the gene matches: 11. Germline V gene lookup returns CDR1 SGHAT and CDR2 FQNNGV. The CDR3 sequence is 16 residues long. Here the CDR3 DNA reads TGTGCCAGCAGTTTCGGGACAGCCCTTCCCACAGATACGCAGTATTTT. Its translation is CASSFGTALPTDTQYF.

In its sample, this clone is medium-sized. The rearrangement uses TRBV6-5 and TRBJ1-2; D not certain. This CDR3 contains 13 residues. CDR1 and CDR2 from the germline V gene are MNHEY and SVGAGI. Trimming took 2 bases from V and 8 from J, leaving 12 bases between them. The CDR3 nucleotides are TGTGCCAGCAGTTACGTAGTAGGGCAAGGCTACACCTTC. Amino acid sequence: CASSYVVGQGYTF.